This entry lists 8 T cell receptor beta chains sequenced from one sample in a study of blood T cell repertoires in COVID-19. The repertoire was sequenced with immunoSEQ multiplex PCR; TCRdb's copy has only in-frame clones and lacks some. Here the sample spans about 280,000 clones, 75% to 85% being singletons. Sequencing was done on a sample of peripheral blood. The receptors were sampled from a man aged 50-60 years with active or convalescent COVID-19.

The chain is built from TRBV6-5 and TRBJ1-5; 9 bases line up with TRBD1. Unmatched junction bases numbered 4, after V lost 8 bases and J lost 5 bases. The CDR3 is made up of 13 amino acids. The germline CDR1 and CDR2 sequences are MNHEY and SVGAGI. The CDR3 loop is CASGRDRDQPQHF. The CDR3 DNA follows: TGTGCCAGCGGACGGGACAGGGATCAGCCCCAGCATTTT.

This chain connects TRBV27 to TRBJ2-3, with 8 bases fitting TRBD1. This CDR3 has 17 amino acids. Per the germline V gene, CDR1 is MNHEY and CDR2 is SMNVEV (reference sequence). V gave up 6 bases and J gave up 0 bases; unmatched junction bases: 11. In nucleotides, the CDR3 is TGTGCCAGCAGACCTACCAGGGGGCACTTTAGCACAGATACGCAGTATTTT. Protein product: CASRPTRGHFSTDTQYF.

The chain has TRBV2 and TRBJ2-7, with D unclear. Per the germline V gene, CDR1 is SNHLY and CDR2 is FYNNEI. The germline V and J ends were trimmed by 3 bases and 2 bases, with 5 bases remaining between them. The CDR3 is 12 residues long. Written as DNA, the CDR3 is TGTGCCAGCAGTGACCTAGCCTACGAGCAGTACTTC. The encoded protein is CASSDLAYEQYF.

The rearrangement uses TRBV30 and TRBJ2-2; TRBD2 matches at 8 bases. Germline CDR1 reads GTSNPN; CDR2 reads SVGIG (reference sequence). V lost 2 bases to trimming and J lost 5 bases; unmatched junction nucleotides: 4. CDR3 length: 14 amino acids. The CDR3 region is CAWSRGGGTGELFF. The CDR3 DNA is TGTGCCTGGAGTAGGGGCGGGGGGACCGGGGAGCTGTTTTTT.

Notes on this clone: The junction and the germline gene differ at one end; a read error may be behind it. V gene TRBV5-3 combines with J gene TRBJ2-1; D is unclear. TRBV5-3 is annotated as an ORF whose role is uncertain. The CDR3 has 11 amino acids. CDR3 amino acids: CVRILFGEQFF. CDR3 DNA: TGTGTCAGAATCCTGTTCGGTGAGCAGTTCTTC.

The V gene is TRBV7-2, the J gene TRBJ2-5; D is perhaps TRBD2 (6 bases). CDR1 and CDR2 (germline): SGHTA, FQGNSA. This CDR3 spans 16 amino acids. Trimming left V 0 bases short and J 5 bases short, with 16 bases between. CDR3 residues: CASSLAGELARETQYF. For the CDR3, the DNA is TGTGCCAGCAGCTTAGCGGGGGAACTAGCCCGTGAGACCCAGTACTTC.

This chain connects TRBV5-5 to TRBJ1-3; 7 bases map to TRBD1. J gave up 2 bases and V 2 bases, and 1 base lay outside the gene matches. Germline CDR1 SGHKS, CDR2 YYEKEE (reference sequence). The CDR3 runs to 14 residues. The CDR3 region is CASSLQGTGNTIYF. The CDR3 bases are TGTGCCAGCAGCTTACAGGGGACTGGAAACACCATATATTTT.

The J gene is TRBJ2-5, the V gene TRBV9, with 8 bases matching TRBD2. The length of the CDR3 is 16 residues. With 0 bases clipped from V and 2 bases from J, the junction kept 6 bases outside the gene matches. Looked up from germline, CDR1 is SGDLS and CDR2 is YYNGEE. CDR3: CASSVAGGGQQETQYF. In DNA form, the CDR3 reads TGTGCCAGCAGCGTAGCCGGGGGGGGGCAACAAGAGACCCAGTACTTC.